Presented here are 23 T cell receptor beta chains from one specimen sequenced in a study of cytomegalovirus exposure and HLA in healthy donors. The PCR contained 60 Vbeta and 13 Jbeta primers. Here immunoSEQ multiplex PCR was the method, and the copy in TCRdb shows in-frame clones only, minus some. The table has about 180,000 clones, approximately 84% seen once. The sequenced sample was PBMCs. These receptors were taken from a man younger than 35 in good health and CMV-seronegative.

V and J are TRBV7-9 and TRBJ1-1; TRBD1 agrees at 8 bases. The germline gives CDR1 SEHNR, CDR2 FQNEAQ (reference sequence). V lost 3 bases and J lost 0; bases outside the gene matches: 9. The CDR3 is 17 amino acids. CDR3 coding DNA: TGTGCCAGCAGCTTGGGACAGGTTATTCCGGTGAACACTGAAGCTTTCTTT. Protein sequence: CASSLGQVIPVNTEAFF.

The rearrangement links TRBV7-2 to TRBJ2-1, with D possibly being TRBD1 (6 bases). Trimming cost V 5 bases and J 3 bases, with 8 bases left between them. The CDR3 is 13 amino acids. Germline CDR1 and CDR2: SGHTA and FQGNSA. CDR3 residues: CASSEDSYNEQFF. CDR3 nucleotide sequence: TGTGCCAGCAGCGAGGACAGCTACAATGAGCAGTTCTTC. The full variable domain, its missing parts supplied by reference TRBV7-2 and TRBJ2-1, is GAGVSQSPSNKVTEKGKDVELRCDPISGHTALYWYRQSLGQGLEFLIYFQGNSAPDKSGLPSDRFSAERTGGSVSTLTIQRTQQEDSAVYLCASSEDSYNEQFFGPGTRLTVL.

The rearrangement uses TRBV7-9 and TRBJ2-6; D is undetermined. Germline CDR1 and CDR2: SEHNR and FQNEAQ (reference sequence). Trimming left V 7 bases short and J 0 bases short, with 4 bases between. The CDR3 has 13 amino acids. This chain's CDR3 is CASKRSGANVLTF. The CDR3 bases are TGTGCCAGCAAGCGCTCTGGGGCCAACGTCCTGACTTTC.

CDR3 sequence: CSAFLAQVINEQFF. The CDR3 DNA reads as TGCAGCGCCTTTCTAGCGCAAGTAATCAATGAGCAGTTCTTC. The chain employs TRBV29-1 and TRBJ2-1; D might be TRBD2 (6 bases). V gave up 7 bases and J gave up 6 bases, with 19 bases separating them. Looked up from germline, CDR1 is SQVTM and CDR2 is ANQGSEA. This CDR3 region has 14 residues.

The rearrangement joins TRBV6-1 to TRBJ2-1; a weak D match, TRBD2 (7 bases). The germline V gene has CDR1 MNHNS and CDR2 SASEGT. V lost 6 bases and J lost 9, with 15 bases in between. The CDR3 contains 13 residues. The CDR3 DNA sequence: TGTGCCAGCAGCTCAAAGGGGGGGGGTGAGCAGTTCTTC. Amino acids: CASSSKGGGEQFF.

This chain links TRBV21-1 with TRBJ2-7; TRBD1 is the table's D call and was not checked against the DNA. TRBV21-1 is listed as a pseudogene. The CDR3 extends over 15 amino acids. CDR3 residues: CASTILGQGSYEQYF. CDR3 nucleotides: TGTGCCAGCACAATATTAGGACAGGGATCCTACGAGCAGTACTTC.

This clone was recorded once. Compared with germline, one end of the junction differs, possibly owing to a read error. The chain recombines TRBV7-9 with TRBJ2-7, with D possibly matching TRBD1 (6 bases). Germline CDR1 is SEHNR and CDR2 is FQNEAQ (reference sequence). The CDR3 totals 13 residues. The DNA for the CDR3 is TGTTCCAGCAGCTTTGGACAGCTCTACGAGCAGTACTTC. As protein: CSSSFGQLYEQYF.

The V call is TRBV9, the J call TRBJ2-6; possible D gene TRBD1, 6 bases. The V gene's germline CDR1 is SGDLS and CDR2 YYNGEE. This CDR3 spans 17 amino acids. Trimming took off 0 bases at V and 0 bases at J, with 10 bases between the two ends. The CDR3 DNA sequence: TGTGCCAGCAGCGTAGCTACAGGGCGCTCTGGGGCCAACGTCCTGACTTTC. As protein: CASSVATGRSGANVLTF.

This clone occurred a few times. V usage is TRBV6-6 and J usage is TRBJ1-2, with 7 bases lining up with TRBD1. The CDR3 is made up of 11 amino acids. The trim removed 6 bases at V and 11 bases at J, leaving 6 bases unmatched. Germline CDR1 is MNHNY and CDR2 is SVGAGI (reference sequence). The CDR3 coding sequence is TGTGCCAGCAGCGACAGGGAGAGGTACACCTTC. Translation: CASSDRERYTF.

The gene calls are TRBV5-4 and TRBJ1-3, with a possible D match to TRBD1 (5 bases). Germline CDR1 SGHNT, CDR2 YYREEE (reference sequence). This CDR3 has 15 amino acids. Trimming pared 3 bases from V and 4 bases from J, leaving 14 bases between. CDR3 nucleotides: TGTGCCAGCAGCTCAGGACGGGGGTCAGGAAACACCATATATTTT. This sequence encodes CASSSGRGSGNTIYF.

V is TRBV27 and J is TRBJ2-3; the match to TRBD2 covers 7 bases. Germline-derived CDR1 and CDR2 are MNHEY and SMNVEV (reference sequence). V was pared by 7 bases and J by 4 bases, with 14 bases of the junction left unmatched. CDR3 length equals 16 residues. CDR3 sequence: CASNPGLSPFPDTQYF. The CDR3 nucleotides read TGTGCCAGCAATCCGGGACTAAGTCCTTTCCCAGATACGCAGTATTTT.

This chain uses TRBV5-1 with TRBJ1-4; 8 bases match TRBD1. Germline V CDR1 and CDR2: SGHRS, YFSETQ. Trimming cost V 1 base and J 7 bases; bases outside gene matches: 6. This CDR3 is 15 amino acids long. The CDR3 DNA reads TGCGCCAGCAGCTTGCTCAGGGGGCGCGGTGAAAAACTGTTTTTT. Amino acid sequence: CASSLLRGRGEKLFF.

This clone was found a few times. The rearrangement links TRBV5-1 to TRBJ1-1; D may be TRBD1 (5 bases). The CDR3 has 12 residues. V dropped 5 bases and J dropped 8 bases, with 13 bases sitting between them. Germline loops: CDR1 SGHRS, CDR2 YFSETQ. The CDR3, as DNA: TGCGCCAGCAGATATATCGGGGGGGAAGCTTTCTTT. Encoded protein: CASRYIGGEAFF.

The table lists this clone with a few counts. This sequence joins TRBV7-9 and TRBJ2-1; 7 nucleotides line up with TRBD1. This CDR3 is 16 amino acids long. J lost 0 bases, V lost 5 bases, and 7 bases had no gene match. Germline CDR1 reads SEHNR; CDR2 reads FQNEAQ (reference sequence). CDR3: CASSGYRGSSYNEQFF. The CDR3 nucleotides read TGTGCCAGCAGCGGCTACAGGGGAAGCTCCTACAATGAGCAGTTCTTC. The complete variable domain, with remaining parts taken from reference TRBV7-9 and TRBJ2-1, reads DTGVSQNPRHKITKRGQNVTFRCDPISEHNRLYWYRQTLGQGPEFLTYFQNEAQLEKSRLLSDRFSAERPKGSFSTLEIQRTEQGDSAMYLCASSGYRGSSYNEQFFGPGTRLTVL.

This chain connects TRBV5-4 to TRBJ2-3; perhaps TRBD2 as D (5 bases). The CDR3 length is 16 residues. Germline CDR1 reads SGHNT; CDR2 reads YYREEE (reference sequence). The V end was cut by 0 bases, the J end by 6 bases, with 17 bases between. CDR3 DNA sequence: TGTGCCAGCAGCTTGGAGCCTAGCATATCAACGGATACGCAGTATTTT. The encoded protein is CASSLEPSISTDTQYF.

The rearrangement uses TRBV28 and TRBJ1-2; 8 nucleotides align to TRBD1. Germline trimming cut 6 bases from V and 4 bases from J; bases unmatched to any gene: 10. Germline V gene lookup returns CDR1 MDHEN and CDR2 SYDVKM. The CDR3 is made up of 15 amino acids. CDR3 protein: CASRVQGAQGYGYTF. The CDR3, as DNA: TGTGCCAGCAGAGTCCAGGGGGCGCAGGGCTATGGCTACACCTTC.

The V call is TRBV19, the J call TRBJ2-7; TRBD1 aligns across 11 bases. Trimming at V came to 5 bases and at J to 3 bases, leaving 6 bases not matched to a gene. This CDR3 spans 15 amino acids. Germline values: CDR1 LNHDA, CDR2 SQIVND (reference sequence). CDR3 sequence reads: CASSRDRGIFYEQYF. Here the CDR3 DNA reads TGTGCCAGTAGTCGGGACAGGGGGATTTTCTACGAGCAGTACTTC.

The rearrangement uses TRBV6-1 and TRBJ2-2, with D possibly matching TRBD1 (6 bases). The V gene lost 2 bases and the J gene lost 8 bases, with 12 bases spanning the gap. Germline V gene data show CDR1 as MNHNS and CDR2 as SASEGT. The CDR3 runs to 14 residues. CDR3 residues: CASSEYRVWGELFF. The CDR3 DNA reads TGTGCCAGCAGTGAATACAGGGTGTGGGGGGAGCTGTTTTTT.

The chain recombines TRBV7-9 with TRBJ2-5, with 9 bases lining up with TRBD2. With the DNA end fitting TRBJ2-7 better, the J assignment may be wrong. The CDR3 covers 14 residues. From germline, CDR1 is SEHNR and CDR2 FQNEAQ (reference sequence). The CDR3 coding sequence is TGTGCCAGCAGCCTGGGACTAGCCGGTTACGAGCAGTACTTC. Translation: CASSLGLAGYEQYF.

The chain employs TRBV7-6 and TRBJ2-7, with 7 bases lining up with TRBD1. There are 15 residues in the CDR3. The germline CDR1 and CDR2 sequences are SGHVS and FNYEAQ. The V and J ends lost 3 bases and 5 bases, in that order; junction bases with no gene match: 10. The CDR3 sequence: CASSFIPGQPDEQYF. The DNA of the CDR3 is TGTGCCAGCAGCTTCATCCCGGGACAGCCTGACGAGCAGTACTTC.

This clone was detected only a few times. The chain couples TRBV6-6 to TRBJ1-1; D possibly corresponds to TRBD1 (5 bases). Trimming left V 4 bases short and J 1 base short, with 7 bases between. The V gene's germline CDR1 is MNHNY and CDR2 SVGAGI (reference sequence). The CDR3 is made up of 13 amino acids. This chain's CDR3 is CASSSQGNTEAFF. CDR3 nucleotide sequence: TGTGCCAGCAGTTCGCAGGGGAACACTGAAGCTTTCTTT.

The V call is TRBV4-1, the J call TRBJ1-4, with D tentatively TRBD1 (6 bases). The ends were cut back, 0 bases at V and 13 bases at J, with 21 bases in the middle. In germline, CDR1 is MGHRA, CDR2 YSYEKL. This CDR3 comprises 16 residues. The CDR3 loop reads CASSQDRTAINDRLFF. The CDR3 DNA is TGCGCCAGCAGCCAAGATCGGACAGCGATTAATGATAGACTGTTTTTT.

The V and J genes are TRBV28 and TRBJ2-7, with D tentatively TRBD2 (5 bases). The CDR3 covers 15 residues. The germline gives CDR1 MDHEN, CDR2 SYDVKM. The germline V and J ends were trimmed by 3 bases and 5 bases, with 17 bases remaining between them. The CDR3 protein is CASSFSHSEEDEQYF. CDR3 nucleotide sequence: TGTGCCAGCAGTTTCTCGCATAGCGAAGAGGACGAGCAGTACTTC.